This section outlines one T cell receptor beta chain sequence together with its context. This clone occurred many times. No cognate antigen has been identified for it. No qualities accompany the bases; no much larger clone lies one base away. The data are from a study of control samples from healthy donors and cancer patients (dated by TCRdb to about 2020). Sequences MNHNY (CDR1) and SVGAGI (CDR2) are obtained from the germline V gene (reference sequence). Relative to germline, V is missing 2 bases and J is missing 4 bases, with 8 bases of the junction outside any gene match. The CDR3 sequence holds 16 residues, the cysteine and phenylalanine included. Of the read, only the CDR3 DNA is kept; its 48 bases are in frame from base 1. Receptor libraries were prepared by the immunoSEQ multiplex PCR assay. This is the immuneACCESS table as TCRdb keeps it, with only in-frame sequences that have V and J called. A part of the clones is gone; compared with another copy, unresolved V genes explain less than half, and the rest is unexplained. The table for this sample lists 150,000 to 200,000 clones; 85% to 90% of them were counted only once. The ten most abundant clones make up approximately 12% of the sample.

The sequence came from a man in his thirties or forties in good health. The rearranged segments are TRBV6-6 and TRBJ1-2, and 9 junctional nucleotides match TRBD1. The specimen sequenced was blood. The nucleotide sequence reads TGTGCCAGCAGTTACCCAGACTCACAGGGGGCCTATGGCTACACCTTC. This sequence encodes CASSYPDSQGAYGYTF.